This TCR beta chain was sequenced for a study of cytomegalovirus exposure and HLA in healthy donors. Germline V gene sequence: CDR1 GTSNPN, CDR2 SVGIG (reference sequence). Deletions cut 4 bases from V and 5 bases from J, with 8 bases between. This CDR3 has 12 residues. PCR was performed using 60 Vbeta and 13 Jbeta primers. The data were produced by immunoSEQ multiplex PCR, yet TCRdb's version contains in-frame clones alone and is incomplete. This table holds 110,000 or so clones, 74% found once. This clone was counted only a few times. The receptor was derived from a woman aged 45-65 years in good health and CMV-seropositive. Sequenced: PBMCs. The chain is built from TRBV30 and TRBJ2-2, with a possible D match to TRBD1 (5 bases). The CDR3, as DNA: TGTGCCTGGAACAGGATTACCGGGGAGCTGTTTTTT. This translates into CAWNRITGELFF.